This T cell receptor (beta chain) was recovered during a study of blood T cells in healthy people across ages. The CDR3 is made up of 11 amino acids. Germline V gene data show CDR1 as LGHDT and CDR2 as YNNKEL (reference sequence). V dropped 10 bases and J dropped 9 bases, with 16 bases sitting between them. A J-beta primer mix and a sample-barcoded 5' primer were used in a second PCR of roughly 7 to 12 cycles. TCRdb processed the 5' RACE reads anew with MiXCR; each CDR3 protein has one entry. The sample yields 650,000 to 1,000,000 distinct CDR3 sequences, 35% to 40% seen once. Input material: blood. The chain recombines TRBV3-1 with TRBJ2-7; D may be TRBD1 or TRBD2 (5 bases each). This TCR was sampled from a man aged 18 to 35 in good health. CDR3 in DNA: TGTGCCACAGAAAAAGGGGACCTGCAGTACTTC. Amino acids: CATEKGDLQYF.